The rows below give T cell receptor beta chains drawn from one sample of a study of tumour-infiltrating T cells in Burkitt lymphoma. Assay: immunoSEQ multiplex PCR; the TCRdb copy retains only in-frame clones and omits some. This table has some 6,600 clones, about 84% appearing once. Sequencing input: tumor tissue. The receptor source for this set is a human donor with Burkitt lymphoma. Both conserved end residues are part of each CDR3. Fields, in order: clone size, D gene, V gene, J gene, CDR3 DNA, CDR3 protein. The D gene is left open where the match is weak. Clone size, where shown, is once, few, many, or a class for clones that have expanded.

size: .
D: TRBD2
V: TRBV7-8
J: TRBJ2-1
DNA: TGTGCCAGCAGCTCCCTAGCGGGAGTTCGTCTCAATGAGCAGTTCTTC
CDR3: CASSSLAGVRLNEQFF

size: once
D: .
V: TRBV5-1
J: TRBJ2-1
DNA: TGCGCCAGCAGCGCCGGGACATTTGGCTCCTACAATGAGCAGTTCTTC
CDR3: CASSAGTFGSYNEQFF

size: .
D: .
V: TRBV19
J: TRBJ1-4
DNA: TGTGCCAGTAGTATCAGAGACAGCGGTAATGAAAAACTGTTTTTT
CDR3: CASSIRDSGNEKLFF

size: .
D: TRBD1
V: TRBV5-1
J: TRBJ1-1
DNA: TGCGCCAGCAGCTCGGCACAAACAGGGGTGAGCACTGAAGCTTTCTTT
CDR3: CASSSAQTGVSTEAFF

size: .
D: .
V: TRBV5-1
J: TRBJ2-1
DNA: TGCGCCAGCAGCTCCAGGGGTGGGTCCTACAATGAGCAGTTCTTC
CDR3: CASSSRGGSYNEQFF

size: few
D: TRBD1
V: TRBV19
J: TRBJ2-5
DNA: TGTGCCAGTAGTATGCACAGGGGTCCAGAGACCCAGTACTTC
CDR3: CASSMHRGPETQYF

size: .
D: .
V: TRBV30
J: TRBJ2-3
DNA: TGTGCCTGGAGTGTACTCAGCACAGATACGCAGTATTTT
CDR3: CAWSVLSTDTQYF

size: .
D: .
V: TRBV7-2
J: TRBJ1-1
DNA: TGTGCCAGCAGCTTAGCGGTACGAGAAGCTTTCTTT
CDR3: CASSLAVREAFF

size: .
D: TRBD2
V: TRBV2
J: TRBJ2-1
DNA: TGTGCCACCAGGACTAGCGGGAGTAGATCCTACAATGAGCAGTTCTTC
CDR3: CATRTSGSRSYNEQFF

size: .
D: TRBD2
V: TRBV7-3
J: TRBJ2-1
DNA: TGTGCCAGCAGCTTAATATTTTCGGGACTAGCGGGGCTCAATGAGCAGTTCTTC
CDR3: CASSLIFSGLAGLNEQFF

size: .
D: TRBD1
V: TRBV7-2
J: TRBJ2-4
DNA: TGTGCCAGCAGCTTCGGACAGGTTGGGGACATTCAGTACTTC
CDR3: CASSFGQVGDIQYF

size: .
D: TRBD1
V: TRBV7-6
J: TRBJ2-1
DNA: TGTGCCAGCAGGGAGACAGGGAGCTATGAGCAGTTCTTC
CDR3: CASRETGSYEQFF

size: .
D: TRBD1
V: TRBV28
J: TRBJ1-5
DNA: TGTGCCAGCAGTCCCCGGGACAGGGCGTCTCAGCCCCAGCATTTT
CDR3: CASSPRDRASQPQHF

size: .
D: TRBD1
V: TRBV5-1
J: TRBJ1-4
DNA: TGCGCCAGCAGCTGGGGGACAGCCAATGAAAAACTGTTTTTT
CDR3: CASSWGTANEKLFF

size: .
D: .
V: TRBV29-1
J: TRBJ1-1
DNA: TGCAGCGCCAGGAGGGGGAACACTGAAGCTTTCTTT
CDR3: CSARRGNTEAFF

size: .
D: .
V: TRBV11-3
J: TRBJ2-3
DNA: TGTGCCAGCAGCTTAGATACGACAGATACGCAGTATTTT
CDR3: CASSLDTTDTQYF

size: .
D: .
V: TRBV7-2
J: TRBJ2-1
DNA: TGTGCCAGCAGTAAATTCCCCCCTCGGGGAACCTACAATGAGCAGTTCTTC
CDR3: CASSKFPPRGTYNEQFF

size: .
D: .
V: TRBV7-2
J: TRBJ2-1
DNA: TGTGCCAGCAGCGACAGTAGGCTTAAAAATGAGCAGTTCTTC
CDR3: CASSDSRLKNEQFF

size: .
D: .
V: TRBV10-3
J: TRBJ2-4
DNA: TGTGCCACCGCAGCGCTAGCCAAAAACATTCAGTACTTC
CDR3: CATAALAKNIQYF

size: .
D: .
V: TRBV9
J: TRBJ1-3
DNA: TGTGCCAGCAGCGTAGACGCACAGCAGGGAAACACCATATATTTT
CDR3: CASSVDAQQGNTIYF

size: .
D: .
V: TRBV11-2
J: TRBJ2-1
DNA: TGTGCCAGCAGCTTAGACCTAGCAAGGGAGCAGTTCTTC
CDR3: CASSLDLAREQFF

size: .
D: .
V: TRBV19
J: TRBJ2-7
DNA: TGTGCCAGTAGTATTGTGGGGTCCTACGAGCAGTACTTC
CDR3: CASSIVGSYEQYF

size: .
D: .
V: TRBV29-1
J: TRBJ1-1
DNA: TGCAGCGCCGCCCTGTTAGACACTGAAGCTTTCTTT
CDR3: CSAALLDTEAFF

size: .
D: TRBD1
V: TRBV6-4
J: TRBJ2-5
DNA: TGTGCCAGCAGTGACCTGGACAGGGACCAAGAGACCCAGTACTTC
CDR3: CASSDLDRDQETQYF

size: .
D: TRBD1
V: TRBV5-4
J: TRBJ2-7
DNA: TGTGCCAGCAGCCCCTGGACAGGCTCCTACGAGCAGTACTTC
CDR3: CASSPWTGSYEQYF

size: .
D: TRBD2
V: TRBV4-1
J: TRBJ2-3
DNA: TGCGCCAGCAGCCAAGTCGTAGCGGGGGGGCGTTCCACAGATACGCAGTATTTT
CDR3: CASSQVVAGGRSTDTQYF

size: .
D: TRBD1
V: TRBV7-2
J: TRBJ1-1
DNA: TGTGCCAGCAGCTTAGCGAGGGCACAGGGGGGCGCACGAACTGAAGCTTTCTTT
CDR3: CASSLARAQGGARTEAFF

size: few
D: .
V: TRBV9
J: TRBJ2-7
DNA: TGTGCCAGCAGCGTTGGAGTCGGGACCGCCTCCTACGAGCAGTACTTC
CDR3: CASSVGVGTASYEQYF

size: .
D: .
V: TRBV5-1
J: TRBJ2-1
DNA: TGCGCCAGCAGCTTGGTCGGCAGCACGTATGAGCAGTTCTTC
CDR3: CASSLVGSTYEQFF

size: .
D: .
V: TRBV19
J: TRBJ2-5
DNA: TGTGCCAGTAGTATCTTCGCGGGCGGGGAGACCCAGTACTTC
CDR3: CASSIFAGGETQYF

size: once
D: TRBD1
V: TRBV29-1
J: TRBJ1-2
DNA: TGCAGCGGGAGTACCGGGACAGGGCTTGGCTACACCTTC
CDR3: CSGSTGTGLGYTF

size: .
D: TRBD2
V: TRBV6-5
J: TRBJ2-1
DNA: TGTGCCACCACGGGGGGGCCCAGAAGTGAGCAGTTCTTC
CDR3: CATTGGPRSEQFF

size: .
D: .
V: TRBV4-2
J: TRBJ2-2
DNA: TGTGCCAGCAGCCAAGTGGCCTTGATCACCGGGGAGCTGTTTTTT
CDR3: CASSQVALITGELFF

size: .
D: .
V: TRBV7-2
J: TRBJ2-3
DNA: TGTGCCAGCAGCTTTGGGCTAGTCTACACAGATACGCAGTATTTT
CDR3: CASSFGLVYTDTQYF

size: .
D: .
V: TRBV4-1
J: TRBJ1-4
DNA: TGCGCCAGCAGCAGAACCGACAGTACTAATGAAAAACTGTTTTTT
CDR3: CASSRTDSTNEKLFF

size: .
D: TRBD1
V: TRBV7-2
J: TRBJ1-3
DNA: TGTGCCAGCAGCCTCAGGACAGGCTTCTCTGGAAACACCATATATTTT
CDR3: CASSLRTGFSGNTIYF

size: .
D: .
V: TRBV13
J: TRBJ1-2
DNA: TGTGCCAGCAGCTTCCCAACAGGGATCGGCTATGGCTACACCTTC
CDR3: CASSFPTGIGYGYTF

size: .
D: .
V: TRBV9
J: TRBJ2-1
DNA: TGTGCCAGCAGCGTGGGAAATAATGAGCAGTTCTTC
CDR3: CASSVGNNEQFF

size: .
D: .
V: TRBV27
J: TRBJ2-3
DNA: TGTGCCAGTCAACTAAGTCTTAACACAGATACGCAGTATTTT
CDR3: CASQLSLNTDTQYF

size: .
D: TRBD1
V: TRBV5-1
J: TRBJ1-1
DNA: TGCGCCAGCAGCGCCGAGACAGGGGGAAACACTGAAGCTTTCTTT
CDR3: CASSAETGGNTEAFF

size: .
D: .
V: TRBV6-1
J: TRBJ2-5
DNA: TGTGCCAGCAAAGCTGGACTCCAAGAGACCCAGTACTTC
CDR3: CASKAGLQETQYF

size: .
D: TRBD1
V: TRBV18
J: TRBJ1-2
DNA: TGTGCCAGCTCACACCCGGGACAGGGGGCCTATGGCTACACCTTC
CDR3: CASSHPGQGAYGYTF